The entry that follows covers one T cell receptor (beta chain) sequence. There are 13 residues in the CDR3. Looked up from germline, CDR1 is GTSNPN and CDR2 is SVGIG (reference sequence). Sequencing used immunoSEQ multiplex PCR; TCRdb keeps in-frame clones, though not all of them. The table lists about 74,000 clones, less than 90% of them singletons. The source of the sample is a study of blood T cell repertoires in COVID-19. The chain employs TRBV30 and TRBJ1-1, with 10 bases identical to TRBD1. What was sequenced was peripheral blood. This receptor was taken from a man in his fifties with active COVID-19. For the CDR3, the DNA is TGTGCTTTGGCAGGGACAGGGGATATAAAAGCTTTCTTT. It encodes CALAGTGDIKAFF.